Following are 6 T cell receptor beta chains from one sample sequenced in a study of PD-L1 blockade in urothelial cancer. Time point: peripheral blood 6 weeks after treatment start. Sequencing used immunoSEQ multiplex PCR; TCRdb keeps in-frame clones, though not all of them. The table has around 87,000 clones, over 65% seen once. This material consisted of PBMCs, taken around atezolizumab (anti-PD-L1) treatment. Receptors originate from a man aged 65 to 85 with urothelial cancer.

This clone was observed a few times. This chain links TRBV30 with TRBJ2-2, with D maybe TRBD1 (6 bases). Trimming took off 0 bases at V and 6 bases at J, with 17 bases between the two ends. The CDR3 has 16 residues. Germline loops: CDR1 GTSNPN, CDR2 SVGIG (reference sequence). The CDR3: CAWSVQPVGAPGELFF. The CDR3 DNA reads as TGTGCCTGGAGTGTACAACCGGTGGGGGCACCCGGGGAGCTGTTTTTT.

The chain uses TRBV5-4 and TRBJ1-1; 8 bases fit TRBD1. The V and J ends lost 5 bases and 0 bases, in that order; junction bases with no gene match: 6. The length of the CDR3 is 15 residues. Germline V CDR1 and CDR2: SGHNT, YYREEE (reference sequence). This CDR3 reads CASRQRQGLNTEAFF. DNA for the CDR3: TGTGCCAGCAGACAACGACAGGGGTTGAACACTGAAGCTTTCTTT. Looking up the rest from reference TRBV5-4 and TRBJ1-1 gives the full variable domain: ETGVTQSPTHLIKTRGQQVTLRCSSQSGHNTVSWYQQALGQGPQFIFQYYREEENGRGNFPPRFSGLQFPNYSSELNVNALELDDSALYLCASRQRQGLNTEAFFGQGTRLTVV.

The rearrangement links TRBV9 to TRBJ1-5; D remains unclear. The CDR3 length is 14 residues. Trimming took 4 bases from V and 6 from J, leaving 14 bases between them. Germline assignment: CDR1 SGDLS and CDR2 YYNGEE. The chain's CDR3 is CASSPGVKGQPQHF. The CDR3 DNA follows: TGTGCCAGCAGCCCCGGGGTTAAGGGTCAGCCCCAGCATTTT. Drawing the rest from reference TRBV9 and TRBJ1-5, the complete variable domain is DSGVTQTPKHLITATGQRVTLRCSPRSGDLSVYWYQQSLDQGLQFLIQYYNGEERAKGNILERFSAQQFPDLHSELNLSSLELGDSALYFCASSPGVKGQPQHFGDGTRLSIL.

This chain connects TRBV5-4 to TRBJ1-3; 8 bases are shared with TRBD1. This CDR3 region has 15 residues. V was pared by 2 bases and J by 2 bases, with 3 bases of the junction left unmatched. Germline assignment: CDR1 SGHNT and CDR2 YYREEE (reference sequence). CDR3 bases: TGTGCCAGCAGCTTCCAGGGGGCCCCTGGAAACACCATATATTTT. Amino acids: CASSFQGAPGNTIYF.

J is TRBJ2-1 and V is TRBV11-2; possible D gene TRBD1, 6 bases. This CDR3 contains 13 residues. In germline, CDR1 is SGHAT, CDR2 FQNNGV. Trimming stripped 5 bases from V and 3 bases from J, with 8 bases between. The CDR3 coding sequence is TGTGCCAGCAGCAAGGACAGCTACAATGAGCAGTTCTTC. Its protein product is CASSKDSYNEQFF. Complete variable domain (other parts from reference TRBV11-2 and TRBJ2-1): EAGVAQSPRYKIIEKRQSVAFWCNPISGHATLYWYQQILGQGPKLLIQFQNNGVVDDSQLPKDRFSAERLKGVDSTLKIQPAKLEDSAVYLCASSKDSYNEQFFGPGTRLTVL.

This sequence joins TRBV30 and TRBJ2-7, with a possible D match to TRBD1 (5 bases). V was cut by 0 bases and J by 3 bases, with 9 bases left in between. Germline V gives CDR1 GTSNPN, CDR2 SVGIG (reference sequence). CDR3 length equals 13 residues. In DNA, the CDR3 is TGTGCCTGGAGTGTAGGGGCAGACTACGAGCAGTACTTC. Amino acids: CAWSVGADYEQYF.